This TCR beta chain stems from a study of T cells in Graves' hyperthyroidism and ophthalmopathy. Researchers barred patients who had uncontrolled infection, other autoimmune disease, pregnancy or lactation. Regions amplified from RNA transcripts were the TCR beta CDR3 regions. When the TCR CDR3 underwent first-round RT-PCR, the HTBI primer set was used. Using its own MiXCR run on the multiplex PCR reads, TCRdb lists one record per CDR3 protein. The top ten clones hold 5% to 6% of a sample with under 550,000 distinct CDR3 sequences, 12% to 15% of them seen once. Findings and limits, study-wide: A 13 V-J model separated ophthalmopathy from stable hyperthyroidism.

The CDR3 extends over 16 amino acids. In germline, CDR1 is SGHAT, CDR2 FQNNGV. Trimming left V 6 bases short and J 5 bases short, with 19 bases between. This clonotype was seen repeatedly, ten times or more. What it binds is unknown. The chain is built from TRBV11-2 and TRBJ2-2; no firm D call. The clonotype originates from a woman in her late teens or twenties with Graves' hyperthyroidism. The specimen sequenced was blood. CDR3 nucleotides: TGTGCCAGCAGTTTTGATAGGGAATTGGCGACCGGGGAGCTGTTTTTT. It yields the protein CASSFDRELATGELFF. The whole variable domain, remainder taken from reference TRBV11-2 and TRBJ2-2, is EAGVAQSPRYKIIEKRQSVAFWCNPISGHATLYWYQQILGQGPKLLIQFQNNGVVDDSQLPKDRFSAERLKGVDSTLKIQPAKLEDSAVYLCASSFDRELATGELFFGEGSRLTVL.